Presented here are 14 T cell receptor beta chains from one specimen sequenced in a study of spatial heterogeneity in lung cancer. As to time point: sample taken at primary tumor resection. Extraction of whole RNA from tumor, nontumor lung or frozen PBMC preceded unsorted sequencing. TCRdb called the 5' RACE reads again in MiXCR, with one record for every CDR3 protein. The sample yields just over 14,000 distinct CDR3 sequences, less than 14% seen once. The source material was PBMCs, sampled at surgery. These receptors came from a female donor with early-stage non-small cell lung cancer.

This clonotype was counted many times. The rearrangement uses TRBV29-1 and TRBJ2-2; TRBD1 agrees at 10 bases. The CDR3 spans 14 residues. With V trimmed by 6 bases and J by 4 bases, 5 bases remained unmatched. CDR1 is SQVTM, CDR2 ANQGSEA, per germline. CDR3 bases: TGCAGCGTCCTGGGACAGGGGACCACCGGGGAGCTGTTTTTT. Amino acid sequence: CSVLGQGTTGELFF.

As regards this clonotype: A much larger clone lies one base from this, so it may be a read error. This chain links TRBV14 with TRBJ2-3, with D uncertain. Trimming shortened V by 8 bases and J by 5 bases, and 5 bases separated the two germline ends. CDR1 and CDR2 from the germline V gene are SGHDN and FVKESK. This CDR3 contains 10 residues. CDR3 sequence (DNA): TGTGCCAGCGGGGTAGATACGCAGTATTTT. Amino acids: CASGVDTQYF.

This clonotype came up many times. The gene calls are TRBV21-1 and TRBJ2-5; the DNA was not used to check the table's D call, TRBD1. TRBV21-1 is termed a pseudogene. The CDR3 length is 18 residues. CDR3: CASSSPSLGTGPQETQYF. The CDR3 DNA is TGTGCCAGCAGCTCCCCGAGTCTCGGGACAGGGCCCCAAGAGACCCAGTACTTC.

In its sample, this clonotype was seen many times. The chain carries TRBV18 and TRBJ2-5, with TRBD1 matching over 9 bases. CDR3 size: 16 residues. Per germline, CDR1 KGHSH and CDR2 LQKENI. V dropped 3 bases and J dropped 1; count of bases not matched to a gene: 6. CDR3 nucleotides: TGTGCCAGCTCACCTCCACAGGGGGCCATCCAAGAGACCCAGTACTTC. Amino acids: CASSPPQGAIQETQYF.

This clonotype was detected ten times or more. In DNA, the CDR3 is TGCACCCATCCGGGGATGGGAACGCAGTATTTT. Its protein product is CTHPGMGTQYF. V usage is TRBV29-1 and J usage is TRBJ2-3, with TRBD2 as a possible D gene (5 bases). Germline CDR1 is SQVTM and CDR2 is ANQGSEA. The CDR3 spans 11 residues.

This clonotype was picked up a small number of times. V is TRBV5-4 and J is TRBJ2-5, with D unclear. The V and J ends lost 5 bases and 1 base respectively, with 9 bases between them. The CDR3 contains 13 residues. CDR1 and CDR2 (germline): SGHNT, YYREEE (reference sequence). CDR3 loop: CASRPNVQETQYF. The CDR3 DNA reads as TGTGCCAGCAGGCCGAACGTCCAAGAGACCCAGTACTTC.

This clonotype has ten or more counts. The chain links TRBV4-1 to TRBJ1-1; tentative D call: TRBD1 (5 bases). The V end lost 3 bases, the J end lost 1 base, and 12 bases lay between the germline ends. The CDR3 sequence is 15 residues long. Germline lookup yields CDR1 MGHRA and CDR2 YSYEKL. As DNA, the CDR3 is TGCGCCAGCAGCCAGGCCGGGACCAAGAACACTGAAGCTTTCTTT. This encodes CASSQAGTKNTEAFF.

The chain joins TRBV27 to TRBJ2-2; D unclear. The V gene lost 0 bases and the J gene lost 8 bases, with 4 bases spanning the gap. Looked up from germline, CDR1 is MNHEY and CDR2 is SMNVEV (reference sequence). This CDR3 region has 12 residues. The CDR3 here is CASSLSIGELFF. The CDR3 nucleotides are TGTGCCAGCAGTTTATCGATAGGGGAGCTGTTTTTT.

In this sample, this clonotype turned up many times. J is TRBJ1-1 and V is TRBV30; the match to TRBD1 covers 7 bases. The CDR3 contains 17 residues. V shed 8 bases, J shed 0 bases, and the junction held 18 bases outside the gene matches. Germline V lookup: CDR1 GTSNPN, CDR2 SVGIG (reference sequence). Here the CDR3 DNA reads TGTGCCGGCACCAAGCGTGGGACAGTTAACATGAACACTGAAGCTTTCTTT. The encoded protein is CAGTKRGTVNMNTEAFF.

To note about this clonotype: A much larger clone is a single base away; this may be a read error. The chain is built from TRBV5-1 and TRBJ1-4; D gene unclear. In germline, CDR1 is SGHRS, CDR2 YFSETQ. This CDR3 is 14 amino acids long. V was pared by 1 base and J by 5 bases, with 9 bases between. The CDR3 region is CASSLWASNEKLFF. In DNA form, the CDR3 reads TGCGCCAGCAGCTTGTGGGCCTCGAATGAAAAACTGTTTTTT. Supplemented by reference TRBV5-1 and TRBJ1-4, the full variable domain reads KAGVTQTPRYLIKTRGQQVTLSCSPISGHRSVSWYQQTPGQGLQFLFEYFSETQRNKGNFPGRFSGRQFSNSRSEMNVSTLELGDSALYLCASSLWASNEKLFFGSGTQLSVL.

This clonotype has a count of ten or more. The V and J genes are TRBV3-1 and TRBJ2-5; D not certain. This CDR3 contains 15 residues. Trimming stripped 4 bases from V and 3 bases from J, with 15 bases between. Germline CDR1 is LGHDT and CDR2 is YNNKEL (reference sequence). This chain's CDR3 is CASSPFGVTKETQYF. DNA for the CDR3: TGTGCCAGCAGCCCCTTTGGAGTGACGAAAGAGACCCAGTACTTC.

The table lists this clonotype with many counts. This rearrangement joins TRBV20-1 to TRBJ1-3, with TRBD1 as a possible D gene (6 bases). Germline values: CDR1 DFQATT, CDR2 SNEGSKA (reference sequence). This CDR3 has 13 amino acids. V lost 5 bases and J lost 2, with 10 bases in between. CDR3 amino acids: CSAQQGPGNTIYF. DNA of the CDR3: TGCAGTGCTCAACAGGGTCCTGGAAACACCATATATTTT.

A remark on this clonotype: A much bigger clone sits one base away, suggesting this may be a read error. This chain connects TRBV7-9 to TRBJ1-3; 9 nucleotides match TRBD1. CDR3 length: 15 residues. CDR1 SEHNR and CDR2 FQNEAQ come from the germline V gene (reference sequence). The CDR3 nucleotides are TGTGCCAGCAGCCCCGGGACAGGGCCCGGAAACACCAAATATTTT. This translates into CASSPGTGPGNTKYF.

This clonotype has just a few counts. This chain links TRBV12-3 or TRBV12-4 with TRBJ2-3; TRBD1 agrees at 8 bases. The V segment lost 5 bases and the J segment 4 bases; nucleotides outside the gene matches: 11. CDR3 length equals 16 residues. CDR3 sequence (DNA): TGTGCCAGCAGTCCAAGACAGGGGTCGGCTTCAGATACGCAGTATTTT. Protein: CASSPRQGSASDTQYF.